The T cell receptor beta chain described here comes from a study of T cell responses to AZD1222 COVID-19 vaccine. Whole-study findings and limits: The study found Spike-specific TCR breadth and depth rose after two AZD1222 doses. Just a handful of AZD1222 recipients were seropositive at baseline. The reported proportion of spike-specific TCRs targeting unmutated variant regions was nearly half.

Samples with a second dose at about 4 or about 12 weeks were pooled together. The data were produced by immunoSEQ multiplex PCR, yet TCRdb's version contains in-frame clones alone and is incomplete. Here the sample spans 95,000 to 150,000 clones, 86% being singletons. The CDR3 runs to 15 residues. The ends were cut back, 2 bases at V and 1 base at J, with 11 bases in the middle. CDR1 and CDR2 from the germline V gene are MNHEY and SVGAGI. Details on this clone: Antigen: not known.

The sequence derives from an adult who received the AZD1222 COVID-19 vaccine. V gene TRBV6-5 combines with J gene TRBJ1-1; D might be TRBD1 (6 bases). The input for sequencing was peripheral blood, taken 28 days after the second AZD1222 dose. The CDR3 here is CASSYEGVGNTEAFF. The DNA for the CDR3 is TGTGCCAGCAGTTACGAGGGGGTGGGGAACACTGAAGCTTTCTTT.